This T cell receptor beta chain came from a study of OX40 agonist ivuxolimab in advanced cancers. Background on the study: At doses from 0.01 to 10 mg/kg, patients were given intravenous ivuxolimab every 2 weeks. Study-wide results and caveats: Specificity for antigen went undetermined in the expanded peripheral T cells.

The timepoints at which blood was sampled were baseline, cycle 4 day 1, and cycle 7 day 1. As regards this clone: Its specificity is unknown.

The data were produced by immunoSEQ multiplex PCR, yet TCRdb's version contains in-frame clones alone and is incomplete. The table records tens of thousands of clones, about 88% of them present only once. The CDR3 spans 15 residues. Germline V gene lookup returns CDR1 SGHVS and CDR2 FQNEAQ. Trimming removed 5 bases from V and 3 bases from J, with 13 bases in between. The sequence came from an adult with an advanced solid tumor such as melanoma, head and neck, liver or kidney cancer. The V call is TRBV7-8, the J call TRBJ2-2; D perhaps matches TRBD2 (5 bases). The input for sequencing was CD4+ or CD8+ T cells sorted from blood, taken in a trial of the OX40 agonist ivuxolimab. The CDR3 reads CASSESGGYTGELFF. CDR3 bases: TGTGCCAGCAGCGAAAGCGGCGGGTACACCGGGGAGCTGTTTTTT.